This TCR beta chain was identified in a study of blood T cell repertoires in COVID-19. Study context: There were acute and convalescent COVID-19 samples, and they came from the United States, Italy and Spain.

TCRdb's copy holds only in-frame clones and misses some; the assay was immunoSEQ multiplex PCR. The sample holds around 250,000 clones, around nine tenths seen once. The CDR3 length is 15 residues. The germline gives CDR1 MDHEN, CDR2 SYDVKM. The V end lost 2 bases, the J end lost 2 bases, and 7 bases lay between the germline ends. The chain carries TRBV28 and TRBJ2-6, with unresolved D. Material: PBMCs or T cells enriched from blood (not recorded which). The source of this sequence is a woman in her 50s who had recovered from COVID-19. CDR3 loop: CASSLHVAGANVLTF. Here the CDR3 DNA reads TGTGCCAGCAGTTTACATGTAGCTGGGGCCAACGTCCTGACTTTC.